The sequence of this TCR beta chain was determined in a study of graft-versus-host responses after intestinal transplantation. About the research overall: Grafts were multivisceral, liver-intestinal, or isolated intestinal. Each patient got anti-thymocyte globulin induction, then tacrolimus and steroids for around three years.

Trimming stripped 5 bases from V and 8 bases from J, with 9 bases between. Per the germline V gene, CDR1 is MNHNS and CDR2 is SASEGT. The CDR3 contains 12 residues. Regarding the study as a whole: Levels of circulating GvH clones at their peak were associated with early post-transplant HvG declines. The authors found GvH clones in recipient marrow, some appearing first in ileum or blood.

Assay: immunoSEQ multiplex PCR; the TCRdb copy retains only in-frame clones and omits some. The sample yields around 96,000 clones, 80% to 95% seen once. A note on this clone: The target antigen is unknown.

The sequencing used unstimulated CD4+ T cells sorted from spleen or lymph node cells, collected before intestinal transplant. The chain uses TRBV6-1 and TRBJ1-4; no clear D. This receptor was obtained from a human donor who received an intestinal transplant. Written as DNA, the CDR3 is TGTGCCAGCAGTAACTCTATGGAAAAACTGTTTTTT. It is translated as CASSNSMEKLFF.